The 31 T cell receptor beta chains presented below share a single source sample, sequenced in a study of memory CD4+ T cells and cytomegalovirus serostatus. Clones were sequenced by immunoSEQ multiplex PCR, and TCRdb holds only the in-frame ones, with some missing. The repertoire holds under 55,000 clones, with about 86% as singletons. Single viable CD3+CD4+CD8-CD45RO+ cells were sorted as the memory CD4+ T cells. The sample comprised memory CD4+ T cells from blood. These receptors originate from an adult in good health and CMV-seropositive.

The chain uses TRBV4-3 and TRBJ1-3; no definite D call. The CDR3 runs to 15 residues. The V end was cut by 0 bases, the J end by 4 bases, with 10 bases between. Germline CDR1 reads LGHNA; CDR2 reads YSLEER. The CDR3 loop reads CASSQEDLLGNTIYF. As DNA, the CDR3 is TGCGCCAGCAGCCAAGAAGACCTCTTAGGAAACACCATATATTTT.

The chain joins TRBV18 to TRBJ2-4, with 7 bases that match TRBD2. V shed 2 bases, J shed 1 base, and the junction held 8 bases outside the gene matches. The CDR3 totals 17 residues. The V gene's germline CDR1 is KGHSH and CDR2 LQKENI. The DNA of the CDR3 is TGTGCCAGCTCACCAGTCGGGGGGATGAAGGCCAAAAACATTCAGTACTTC. This codes for CASSPVGGMKAKNIQYF.

V usage is TRBV29-1 and J usage is TRBJ2-5, with 7 nucleotides matching TRBD1. V shed 7 bases and J 3 bases; nucleotides not matched to a gene: 5. CDR3 length: 12 amino acids. CDR1 SQVTM and CDR2 ANQGSEA come from the germline V gene. The CDR3 bases are TGCAGCGCCCGACAGGGAGAAGAGACCCAGTACTTC. Protein: CSARQGEETQYF.

The rearrangement uses TRBV6-6 and TRBJ1-1; D not certain. The CDR3 extends over 13 amino acids. V lost 5 bases and J 4 bases, leaving 11 bases between the germline ends. In germline, CDR1 is MNHNY, CDR2 SVGAGI (reference sequence). CDR3 nucleotide sequence: TGTGCCAGCAGTCGGTACGACGGCACTGAAGCTTTCTTT. Translated: CASSRYDGTEAFF.

The V call is TRBV10-2, the J call TRBJ1-1; 12 bases map to TRBD1. CDR3 length equals 14 residues. The V segment lost 8 bases and the J segment 11 bases; nucleotides outside the gene matches: 12. Germline V lookup: CDR1 WSHSY, CDR2 SAAADI. In DNA, the CDR3 is TGCGCCAGCCGAAGGGGACAGGGGGCCCAGGTGGCTTTCTTT. This codes for CASRRGQGAQVAFF.

J is TRBJ2-2 and V is TRBV25-1, with TRBD1 matching 7 bases. CDR3 length equals 17 residues. V lost 3 bases, J lost 6 bases, and 13 bases stayed unmatched. Germline loops: CDR1 MGHDK, CDR2 SYGVNS. The CDR3 bases are TGTGCCAGCAGTGATATACAGGGGCTTGAGGTAGCCGGGGAGCTGTTTTTT. As protein: CASSDIQGLEVAGELFF.

The chain uses TRBV18 and TRBJ1-1; 8 nucleotides align to TRBD1. CDR3 size: 15 residues. Per germline, CDR1 KGHSH and CDR2 LQKENI. V was clipped by 1 base and J by 6 bases; unmatched bases: 7. The CDR3 bases are TGTGCCAGCTCACCACTCATTCAGGGGGCTGCTGAAGCTTTCTTT. It yields the protein CASSPLIQGAAEAFF.

J is TRBJ2-1 and V is TRBV5-4; D gene uncertain. The germline gives CDR1 SGHNT, CDR2 YYREEE (reference sequence). The V end was cut by 4 bases, the J end by 4 bases, with 12 bases between. The CDR3 contains 14 residues. In nucleotides, the CDR3 is TGTGCCAGCAGCCTGTACGGCAGTTACAATGAGCAGTTCTTC. Translated, it gives CASSLYGSYNEQFF. Based on the CDR3 plus reference TRBV5-4 and TRBJ2-1, the full variable domain is ETGVTQSPTHLIKTRGQQVTLRCSSQSGHNTVSWYQQALGQGPQFIFQYYREEENGRGNFPPRFSGLQFPNYSSELNVNALELDDSALYLCASSLYGSYNEQFFGPGTRLTVL.

V gene TRBV9 combines with J gene TRBJ2-3; D gene uncertain. The V end was cut by 5 bases, the J end by 0 bases, with 10 bases between. This CDR3 has 14 residues. Germline CDR1 SGDLS, CDR2 YYNGEE. The CDR3 bases are TGTGCCAGCAGGGTGAGGCCTAGCACAGATACGCAGTATTTT. Residues: CASRVRPSTDTQYF.

CDR3 nucleotides: TGTGCCACCTCATCCGGGACATTACAAGAGACCCAGTACTTC. Residues: CATSSGTLQETQYF. The V and J genes are TRBV2 and TRBJ2-5, with D perhaps TRBD1 (6 bases). Germline V gene sequence: CDR1 SNHLY, CDR2 FYNNEI. V was pared by 10 bases and J by 2 bases, with 17 bases between. The CDR3 has 14 amino acids.

Notes on this clone: A read error may account for a junction end that differs from germline. This chain joins TRBV27 and TRBJ2-3, with D hard to call. Germline CDR1 and CDR2: MNHEY and SMNVEV (reference sequence). The length of the CDR3 is 14 residues. The CDR3 DNA is TGTGCCAGCAGTCCCCGGTCCCGCACCGATACGCAGTATTTT. Amino acids: CASSPRSRTDTQYF.

The chain links TRBV30 to TRBJ1-1; 8 bases are a match to TRBD1. This CDR3 has 14 amino acids. After removal of 3 bases from V and 4 bases from J, the junction contained 7 bases not matched to a gene. The germline V gene has CDR1 GTSNPN and CDR2 SVGIG (reference sequence). CDR3 DNA sequence: TGTGCCTGGAGCTTGACAGGGGTAAGCACTGAAGCTTTCTTT. This gives the protein CAWSLTGVSTEAFF.

The chain links TRBV10-3 to TRBJ2-1, with 7 bases fitting TRBD1. The V gene's germline CDR1 is ENHRY and CDR2 SYGVKD. The CDR3 length is 15 residues. V was clipped by 4 bases and J by 5 bases; unmatched bases: 8. Written as DNA, the CDR3 is TGTGCCATCAGTGGCTGGCAGGGGGACAACAATGAGCAGTTCTTC. This encodes CAISGWQGDNNEQFF.

The chain combines TRBV6-8 with TRBJ2-7; weak D call: TRBD1 (7 bases). The V end lost 6 bases, the J end lost 2 bases, and 26 bases lay between the germline ends. The CDR3 contains 18 residues. Germline values: CDR1 MNHGY, CDR2 SAAAGT. The CDR3 nucleotides read TGTGCCAGCAGCCCACGGACAGGCAAAGGTAGCGGTCCCTACGAGCAGTACTTC. This codes for CASSPRTGKGSGPYEQYF.

The chain recombines TRBV19 with TRBJ2-3; TRBD2 is a possible D gene (6 bases). This CDR3 comprises 14 residues. The germline V and J ends were trimmed by 7 bases and 5 bases, with 16 bases remaining between them. Germline V gives CDR1 LNHDA, CDR2 SQIVND (reference sequence). The CDR3 is CASNPAGRLDTQYF. In nucleotides, the CDR3 is TGTGCCAGTAATCCAGCGGGCCGATTAGATACGCAGTATTTT.

The chain carries TRBV10-1 and TRBJ2-3, with 11 nucleotides matching TRBD1. The CDR3 spans 16 residues. V dropped 1 base and J dropped 5; count of bases not matched to a gene: 5. The V gene's germline CDR1 is WNHNN and CDR2 SYGVQD (reference sequence). CDR3 bases: TGCGCCAGCAGTGAGTATAGGACAGGGGGCGAAGATACGCAGTATTTT. Residues: CASSEYRTGGEDTQYF.

The V gene is TRBV10-3, the J gene TRBJ1-1, with D tentatively TRBD1 (5 bases). Germline V gives CDR1 ENHRY, CDR2 SYGVKD. Trimming shortened V by 7 bases and J by 3 bases, and 15 bases separated the two germline ends. The CDR3 extends over 14 amino acids. The CDR3 DNA is TGTGCCATCAAAGGGCGGGGGTTAGACACTGAAGCTTTCTTT. Protein product: CAIKGRGLDTEAFF.

The chain joins TRBV9 to TRBJ1-4; possibly TRBD1 for D (6 bases). The CDR3 contains 13 residues. Trimming shortened V by 3 bases and J by 10 bases, and 13 bases separated the two germline ends. Germline V gene sequence: CDR1 SGDLS, CDR2 YYNGEE. CDR3 region: CASSEQGYGKLFF. The CDR3 DNA reads TGTGCCAGCAGCGAGCAGGGGTATGGAAAACTGTTTTTT. The whole variable domain, filled in from reference TRBV9 and TRBJ1-4, reads DSGVTQTPKHLITATGQRVTLRCSPRSGDLSVYWYQQSLDQGLQFLIQYYNGEERAKGNILERFSAQQFPDLHSELNLSSLELGDSALYFCASSEQGYGKLFFGSGTQLSVL.

The chain joins TRBV6-1 to TRBJ2-6; no reliable D call. This CDR3 is 12 amino acids long. Germline V gene lookup returns CDR1 MNHNS and CDR2 SASEGT. V was trimmed by 8 bases and J by 0 bases, leaving 2 bases between them. The CDR3 coding sequence is TGTGCCAGCCACTCTGGGGCCAACGTCCTGACTTTC. Translating it yields CASHSGANVLTF.

The gene calls are TRBV5-1 and TRBJ2-7, with 9 positions matching TRBD2. The V gene's germline CDR1 is SGHRS and CDR2 YFSETQ. The V and J ends lost 0 bases and 4 bases, in that order; junction bases with no gene match: 5. The CDR3 sequence is 15 residues long. Here the CDR3 reads CASSLEPSGTYEQYF. The DNA of the CDR3 is TGCGCCAGCAGCTTGGAGCCTAGCGGGACTTACGAGCAGTACTTC.

The chain couples TRBV7-9 to TRBJ2-1, with a tentative D call TRBD1 (5 bases). Trimming took 6 bases from V and 0 from J, leaving 18 bases between them. Germline CDR1 is SEHNR and CDR2 is FQNEAQ (reference sequence). The CDR3 covers 17 residues. In DNA, the CDR3 is TGTGCCAGCAGTTTCTTCACAGGTTTGAGCTCCTACAATGAGCAGTTCTTC. Amino acid sequence: CASSFFTGLSSYNEQFF.

The gene calls are TRBV7-6 and TRBJ2-5, with 10 bases aligning to TRBD1. After removal of 1 base from V and 7 bases from J, the junction contained 6 bases not matched to a gene. Germline loops: CDR1 SGHVS, CDR2 FNYEAQ. The CDR3 is made up of 15 amino acids. The DNA of the CDR3 is TGTGCCAGCAGCTTAGAGGGACAGGGGCGGGGGACCCAGTACTTC. Amino acids: CASSLEGQGRGTQYF.

The chain joins TRBV5-4 to TRBJ1-2, with 9 bases that match TRBD1. The CDR3 runs 15 residues. The junction had 8 bases not matched to a gene; V was cut back by 3 bases and J by 5 bases. CDR1 and CDR2 from the germline V gene are SGHNT and YYREEE (reference sequence). The CDR3, as DNA: TGTGCCAGCAGCTGGGGACAGGGAGGACATTATGGCTACACCTTC. This encodes CASSWGQGGHYGYTF. Supplemented by reference TRBV5-4 and TRBJ1-2, the full variable domain reads ETGVTQSPTHLIKTRGQQVTLRCSSQSGHNTVSWYQQALGQGPQFIFQYYREEENGRGNFPPRFSGLQFPNYSSELNVNALELDDSALYLCASSWGQGGHYGYTFGSGTRLTVV.

This rearrangement joins TRBV4-3 to TRBJ1-4; the D is unclear. The V end lost 4 bases, the J end lost 2 bases, and 14 bases lay between the germline ends. CDR3 length: 16 amino acids. From germline, CDR1 is LGHNA and CDR2 YSLEER. CDR3 sequence reads: CASSPGRRVTNEKLFF. CDR3 sequence (DNA): TGCGCCAGCAGCCCCGGGAGGAGGGTGACTAATGAAAAACTGTTTTTT.

The J gene is TRBJ1-2, the V gene TRBV9; D might be TRBD1 (6 bases). The CDR3 consists of 14 residues. CDR1 is SGDLS and CDR2 is YYNGEE in the germline V gene. V was pared by 3 bases and J by 7 bases, with 16 bases between. CDR3 amino acids: CASSAGDNQVGYTF. The CDR3 DNA follows: TGTGCCAGCAGCGCTGGGGACAATCAGGTTGGCTACACCTTC.

This chain connects TRBV9 to TRBJ1-2; D call uncertain. Trimming pared 3 bases from V and 4 bases from J, leaving 10 bases between. CDR3 length: 13 amino acids. Germline values: CDR1 SGDLS, CDR2 YYNGEE. CDR3 sequence (DNA): TGTGCCAGCAGCGATTCGGTTGGCTATGGCTACACCTTC. Translation gives CASSDSVGYGYTF.

This chain uses TRBV6-6 with TRBJ2-7, with TRBD2 matching over 8 bases. The CDR3 contains 15 residues. Trimming removed 4 bases from V and 4 bases from J; junction bases left unmatched: 9. Germline values: CDR1 MNHNY, CDR2 SVGAGI (reference sequence). This CDR3 is CASSSHSGNYYEQYF. The DNA for the CDR3 is TGTGCCAGCAGTTCTCATAGCGGGAATTATTACGAGCAGTACTTC.

V is TRBV5-4 and J is TRBJ2-5, with 12 bases identical to TRBD2. CDR1 is SGHNT and CDR2 is YYREEE in the germline V gene (reference sequence). V gave up 1 base and J gave up 5 bases; unmatched junction bases: 3. The CDR3 is made up of 15 amino acids. The CDR3 here is CASSLRTSGTETQYF. The CDR3 region has the DNA TGTGCCAGCAGCTTGCGGACTAGCGGGACGGAGACCCAGTACTTC.

This clone was seen a few times. The same CDR3 can be traced to other DNA sequences in this sample. The chain uses TRBV19 and TRBJ1-1; no clear D. Germline CDR1 reads LNHDA; CDR2 reads SQIVND (reference sequence). V was shortened by 1 base and J by 5 bases, with 11 bases between the two germline ends. The CDR3 is 14 residues long. The DNA for the CDR3 is TGTGCCAGTAGTATAGGGACGGCGGGGACTGAAGCTTTCTTT. Its protein is CASSIGTAGTEAFF.

The table lists this clone with a count of one. This rearrangement joins TRBV7-9 to TRBJ1-5, with D maybe TRBD1 (6 bases). This CDR3 is built from 16 residues. Germline assignment: CDR1 SEHNR and CDR2 FQNEAQ (reference sequence). Between the trimmed V and J ends, which lost 5 bases and 5 bases, there was a span of 19 bases. CDR3 protein: CASSRGGGLEDQPQHF. In DNA, the CDR3 is TGTGCCAGCAGCCGCGGAGGGGGTTTAGAAGATCAGCCCCAGCATTTT.

The chain joins TRBV6-1 to TRBJ1-5; tentative D call: TRBD1 (6 bases). This CDR3 is 14 amino acids long. V was shortened by 6 bases and J by 7 bases, with 16 bases between the two germline ends. Germline V lookup: CDR1 MNHNS, CDR2 SASEGT. CDR3 DNA: TGTGCCAGCAGGGGGACAAGGGGTGGCCAGCCCCAGCATTTT. It is translated as CASRGTRGGQPQHF.